Detailed here is one T cell receptor (beta chain). This sample stems from a study of T-cell memory formation after mild COVID-19. Study-wide context: TCR clusters largely stayed donor specific.

The CDR3 totals 15 residues. The V and J ends lost 4 bases and 1 base respectively, with 14 bases between them. Looked up from germline, CDR1 is MGHRA and CDR2 is YSYEKL. TCR alpha and TCR beta cDNA libraries carrying sample barcodes and UMIs came from 5'RACE with constant-segment primers. TCRdb re-derived calls from the 5' RACE reads in MiXCR, one entry per CDR3 protein. Of just over 150,000 distinct CDR3 sequences in the sample, 31% were seen once. This receptor was identified in an adult woman who had mild COVID-19 (a few samples of this study predate the infection). Cell type and time point are not known. This chain uses TRBV4-1 with TRBJ2-7; a possible D gene is TRBD2 (6 bases). Source material: PBMCs or a T cell subset sorted from them (not recorded which). The CDR3 loop reads CASSLGGFGSYEQYF. The DNA of the CDR3 is TGCGCCAGCAGCCTTGGAGGGTTTGGGTCCTACGAGCAGTACTTC.